One sample yielded the 29 T cell receptor beta chains listed below, sequenced in a study of Graves' ophthalmopathy and Graves' hyperthyroidism. Amplification targeted the TCR beta CDR3 regions, with RNA transcripts as the source material. Second-round multiplex PCR came after a first-round RT-PCR that employed HTBI primers. TCRdb used MiXCR to reprocess the multiplex PCR reads, holding one entry per CDR3 protein. The sample holds 600,000 to 650,000 distinct CDR3 sequences, approximately 22% seen once. Material: peripheral blood. These receptors were collected from a woman aged 18-29 years with stable Graves' hyperthyroidism. Some clones in this sample may be carry-over from other donors' samples.

This chain links TRBV11-2 with TRBJ2-7; 10 positions match TRBD1. CDR3 length: 13 residues. Germline lookup yields CDR1 SGHAT and CDR2 FQNNGV. J gave up 6 bases and V 4 bases, and 3 bases lay outside the gene matches. This CDR3 reads CASSSDRGAEQYF. CDR3 DNA: TGTGCCAGCAGCTCGGACAGGGGGGCCGAGCAGTACTTC.

This clonotype was seen many times. The chain links TRBV15 to TRBJ2-3; D remains unclear. Germline V lookup: CDR1 LNHNV, CDR2 YYDKDF (reference sequence). CDR3 length equals 15 residues. The V and J ends lost 4 bases and 2 bases respectively, with 13 bases between them. The CDR3, as DNA: TGTGCCACCAGCAACGGTGACCTGAACACAGATACGCAGTATTTT. Residues: CATSNGDLNTDTQYF.

This clonotype was detected only once. The chain combines TRBV5-1 with TRBJ2-7; perhaps TRBD2 as D (7 bases). Germline V gene sequence: CDR1 SGHRS, CDR2 YFSETQ. Trimming cost V 2 bases and J 2 bases, with 14 bases left between them. The CDR3 consists of 15 residues. CDR3 DNA sequence: TGCGCCAGCAGCTTAAAGGGGGGGGCAACCTACGAGCAGTACTTC. It codes for CASSLKGGATYEQYF.

This clonotype was recorded many times. The chain links TRBV20-1 to TRBJ1-1; D may be TRBD1 (6 bases). The germline V gene has CDR1 DFQATT and CDR2 SNEGSKA (reference sequence). This CDR3 region has 13 residues. V was trimmed by 0 bases and J by 6 bases, leaving 11 bases between them. CDR3 in DNA: TGCAGTGCTAGAGACAGGGGTGAGCCTGAAGCTTTCTTT. Its protein product is CSARDRGEPEAFF.

V is TRBV10-3 and J is TRBJ2-5; TRBD2 agrees at 7 bases. The germline gives CDR1 ENHRY, CDR2 SYGVKD. The CDR3 has 16 residues. The V gene end was trimmed by 3 bases and the J gene end by 1 base; junction bases not matched to a gene: 8. The CDR3 loop reads CAISDLGGLSQETQYF. In DNA, the CDR3 is TGTGCCATCAGTGATTTGGGGGGGTTAAGCCAAGAGACCCAGTACTTC.

The V call is TRBV14, the J call TRBJ2-7; D is uncertain. Deletions cut 4 bases from V and 13 bases from J, with 17 bases between. The CDR3 loop spans 12 amino acids. Germline assignment: CDR1 SGHDN and CDR2 FVKESK. CDR3 sequence: CASSPFLGGKYF. The CDR3 DNA reads as TGTGCCAGCAGCCCGTTTTTGGGCGGCAAATACTTC.

The chain employs TRBV3-1 and TRBJ2-2; D uncertain. Trimming cost V 1 base and J 0 bases, with 9 bases left between them. The CDR3 runs 16 residues. The germline gives CDR1 LGHDT, CDR2 YNNKEL (reference sequence). CDR3 in amino acids: CASSQARGANTGELFF. CDR3 bases: TGTGCCAGCAGCCAAGCGAGAGGCGCGAACACCGGGGAGCTGTTTTTT.

This clonotype was recorded a few times. The genes are TRBV6-1 and TRBJ2-7; D might be TRBD2 (6 bases). V lost 4 bases and J lost 2, with 12 bases in between. The CDR3 is 14 amino acids. Germline V lookup: CDR1 MNHNS, CDR2 SASEGT. The CDR3 sequence: CASSGGSGAYEQYF. The CDR3 nucleotides are TGTGCCAGCAGTGGTGGTTCGGGGGCCTACGAGCAGTACTTC.

This clonotype was counted at least ten times. The CDR3 coding sequence is TGTGCCAGCATGACAGGGGGCAATGAAGCTTTCTTT. Protein product: CASMTGGNEAFF. The chain links TRBV6-4 to TRBJ1-1, with 10 bases that match TRBD1. V lost 7 bases to trimming and J lost 7 bases; unmatched junction nucleotides: 3. This CDR3 comprises 12 residues. Per germline, CDR1 MRHNA and CDR2 SNTAGT.

This clonotype came up many times. The rearrangement links TRBV24-1 to TRBJ1-5; a weak D match, TRBD1 (5 bases). The CDR3 is 14 residues long. Per the germline V gene, CDR1 is KGHDR and CDR2 is SFDVKD. V shed 5 bases and J shed 7 bases, with 14 bases lying between them. DNA of the CDR3: TGTGCCACCAGTGCCAAAACAGGCGCCCAGCCCCAGCATTTT. Encoded protein: CATSAKTGAQPQHF.

This clonotype was recorded at least ten times. The chain carries TRBV7-9 and TRBJ2-5, with TRBD1 matching over 8 bases. V was clipped by 3 bases and J by 4 bases; unmatched bases: 7. This CDR3 contains 15 residues. Per the germline V gene, CDR1 is SEHNR and CDR2 is FQNEAQ (reference sequence). This chain's CDR3 is CASSLGQVAGETQYF. Here the CDR3 DNA reads TGTGCCAGCAGCTTGGGACAGGTGGCCGGAGAGACCCAGTACTTC.

This clonotype appeared a few times. The V and J genes are TRBV30 and TRBJ1-3; D remains unclear. V was cut by 0 bases and J by 4 bases, with 7 bases left in between. The CDR3 totals 13 residues. Germline-derived CDR1 and CDR2 are GTSNPN and SVGIG (reference sequence). CDR3 in DNA: TGTGCCTGGAGTGTAGGTGAAGGAAACACCATATATTTT. Its protein product is CAWSVGEGNTIYF.

In its sample, this clonotype was seen a few times. This may be a read error, as it is one base from a much larger clone. J is TRBJ1-2 and V is TRBV5-1; the D gene is possibly TRBD1 (5 bases). There are 14 residues in the CDR3. In germline, CDR1 is SGHRS, CDR2 YFSETQ. The ends were cut back, 3 bases at V and 7 bases at J, with 16 bases in the middle. The CDR3 nucleotides are TGCGCCAGCAGCTGGGACGAACAGAGAGGTGGCTACACCTTC. Translation gives CASSWDEQRGGYTF.

This clonotype came up many times. The V call is TRBV12-3 or TRBV12-4, the J call TRBJ1-1, with D maybe TRBD1 (5 bases). Trimming took off 5 bases at V and 3 bases at J, with 10 bases between the two ends. The CDR3 consists of 13 residues. The CDR3 loop is CASSPGSYTEAFF. CDR3 DNA sequence: TGTGCCAGCAGTCCAGGGTCTTACACTGAAGCTTTCTTT.

This clonotype has a count of ten or more. This chain connects TRBV30 to TRBJ2-5; a possible D gene is TRBD2 (5 bases). This CDR3 is built from 15 residues. Trimming stripped 0 bases from V and 3 bases from J, with 14 bases between. The germline V gene has CDR1 GTSNPN and CDR2 SVGIG (reference sequence). In nucleotides, the CDR3 is TGTGCCTGGAGTGTATGGGAGCCGGGGAAAGAGACCCAGTACTTC. Translated, it gives CAWSVWEPGKETQYF. Supplemented by reference TRBV30 and TRBJ2-5, the full variable domain reads SQTIHQWPATLVQPVGSPLSLECTVEGTSNPNLYWYRQAAGRGLQLLFYSVGIGQISSEVPQNLSASRPQDRQFILSSKKLLLSDSGFYLCAWSVWEPGKETQYFGPGTRLLVL.

Only a few counts were recorded for this clonotype. The gene calls are TRBV28 and TRBJ2-4, with a tentative D call TRBD2 (6 bases). The V end lost 6 bases, the J end lost 0 bases, and 15 bases lay between the germline ends. This CDR3 has 16 residues. CDR1 is MDHEN, CDR2 SYDVKM, per germline. CDR3 nucleotides: TGTGCCAGCAGCCCGGACTACGTCCTAGCCAAAAACATTCAGTACTTC. Translation: CASSPDYVLAKNIQYF.

This clonotype was counted at least ten times. This chain joins TRBV12-3 or TRBV12-4 and TRBJ1-1; TRBD1 might be the D (6 bases). V was trimmed by 3 bases and J by 1 base, leaving 15 bases between them. The CDR3 is 16 residues long. The CDR3 nucleotides read TGTGCCAGCAGTTTTTCATTAGGGGGGGCGAACACTGAAGCTTTCTTT. Amino acids: CASSFSLGGANTEAFF.

This clonotype was found many times. The chain links TRBV4-1 to TRBJ1-2; D perhaps matches TRBD1 (5 bases). The CDR3 is made up of 15 amino acids. V was shortened by 1 base and J by 8 bases, with 17 bases between the two germline ends. Germline V gene data show CDR1 as MGHRA and CDR2 as YSYEKL. Written as DNA, the CDR3 is TGCGCCAGCAGCCAAGGGCCGCCAGGGAGGGGCGGCTACACCTTC. Translation: CASSQGPPGRGGYTF.

This chain uses TRBV27 with TRBJ2-7, with 7 positions matching TRBD1. Unmatched junction bases numbered 9, after V lost 5 bases and J lost 2 bases. The CDR3 is made up of 15 amino acids. Germline loops: CDR1 MNHEY, CDR2 SMNVEV (reference sequence). CDR3 DNA: TGTGCCAGCAGTCTTAGACAGGGACCGCCCTACGAGCAGTACTTC. Translating gives CASSLRQGPPYEQYF.

In its sample, this clonotype was seen many times. V gene TRBV5-1 combines with J gene TRBJ1-6; D remains unclear. Germline V lookup: CDR1 SGHRS, CDR2 YFSETQ. The CDR3 extends over 16 amino acids. V lost 0 bases to trimming and J lost 9 bases, with 16 bases between them. CDR3 amino acids: CASSLEFSGSGSPLHF. CDR3 nucleotide sequence: TGCGCCAGCAGCTTGGAGTTCAGCGGGTCGGGTTCACCCCTCCACTTT.

This clonotype has a count of ten or more. This chain uses TRBV29-1 with TRBJ1-2, with 9 bases aligning to TRBD1. Trimming took 6 bases from V and 6 from J; bases not matched to a gene: 8. CDR1 is SQVTM, CDR2 ANQGSEA, per germline. The length of the CDR3 is 13 residues. CDR3 DNA: TGCAGCGTGGCCGGGACAGGGAAGGATGGCTACACCTTC. It translates to CSVAGTGKDGYTF. The full variable domain, rest sourced from reference TRBV29-1 and TRBJ1-2, is SAVISQKPSRDICQRGTSLTIQCQVDSQVTMMFWYRQQPGQSLTLIATANQGSEATYESGFVIDKFPISRPNLTFSTLTVSNMSPEDSSIYLCSVAGTGKDGYTFGSGTRLTVV.

For this clonotype: A much larger clonotype is one base distant, so this may be a read error. The chain joins TRBV11-2 to TRBJ1-6; D perhaps matches TRBD1 (6 bases). Germline loops: CDR1 SGHAT, CDR2 FQNNGV. The CDR3 covers 14 residues. Here the CDR3 reads CASSLGTENSHLHF. As DNA, the CDR3 is TGTGCCAGCAGCTTAGGGACAGAGAATTCACACCTCCACTTT.

At least ten counts were recorded for this clonotype. V is TRBV4-2 and J is TRBJ2-4; perhaps D is TRBD1 or TRBD2 (6 bases each). Germline assignment: CDR1 LGHNA and CDR2 YNFKEQ. The CDR3 loop spans 16 amino acids. V lost 6 bases and J lost 8, with 23 bases in between. The CDR3 loop reads CASRPLATGAGDIQYF. The CDR3 bases are TGTGCCAGCAGGCCCCTAGCAACGGGGGCTGGGGACATTCAGTACTTC.

This clonotype showed up many times. The chain has TRBV19 and TRBJ1-6; TRBD1 agrees at 7 bases. This CDR3 has 15 amino acids. Germline values: CDR1 LNHDA, CDR2 SQIVND (reference sequence). V lost 5 bases and J lost 3; bases outside the gene matches: 4. CDR3 loop: CASSPWTGYNSPLHF. The CDR3 DNA sequence: TGTGCCAGTAGTCCATGGACAGGCTATAATTCACCCCTCCACTTT.

This clonotype was seen repeatedly, ten times or more. The chain is built from TRBV7-2 and TRBJ2-7; 9 bases align to TRBD1. The V gene's germline CDR1 is SGHTA and CDR2 FQGNSA. Trimming took 8 bases from V and 2 from J; bases not matched to a gene: 1. The length of the CDR3 is 12 residues. The CDR3 spells CASGDRAYEQYF. The CDR3 DNA reads TGTGCCAGCGGGGACAGGGCCTACGAGCAGTACTTC.

This clonotype was observed at least ten times. The V gene is TRBV2, the J gene TRBJ1-1; 9 bases align to TRBD1. This CDR3 spans 16 amino acids. Germline CDR1 reads SNHLY; CDR2 reads FYNNEI. The V segment lost 7 bases and the J segment 4 bases; nucleotides outside the gene matches: 13. CDR3 coding DNA: TGTGCCAGCACGGGAGGACAGGGGCCCCTGGGCACTGAAGCTTTCTTT. It codes for CASTGGQGPLGTEAFF.

The genes are TRBV12-3 or TRBV12-4 and TRBJ2-4; 10 bases map to TRBD2. CDR3 length equals 16 residues. Unmatched junction bases numbered 10, after V lost 4 bases and J lost 7 bases. CDR3 in amino acids: CASSSTLSGRRNIQYF. Here the CDR3 DNA reads TGTGCCAGCAGTTCAACCCTTAGCGGGAGGCGGAACATTCAGTACTTC.

This chain joins TRBV12-3 or TRBV12-4 and TRBJ1-5, with 7 bases identical to TRBD1. V lost 3 bases and J lost 2; bases outside the gene matches: 7. The CDR3 runs to 16 residues. CDR3 sequence (DNA): TGTGCCAGCAGTTTCAAGACAGGGATGGGCAATCAGCCCCAGCATTTT. Translation gives CASSFKTGMGNQPQHF.

This clonotype occurred many times. The chain joins TRBV12-3 or TRBV12-4 to TRBJ1-2; no definite D call. The CDR3 sequence is 13 residues long. With 3 bases removed from V and 6 bases from J, the gap between germline ends came to 11 bases. CDR3 in amino acids: CASSFSQTNGYTF. CDR3 nucleotide sequence: TGTGCCAGCAGTTTTTCCCAGACTAATGGCTACACCTTC.